This T cell receptor (beta chain) derives from a study of blood T cells in healthy people across ages. General study findings and limits: Comparison with aged donors showed that long-lived donors had more naive CD4+ cells and higher diversity.

Caucasian individuals from Russia who were healthy and aged about 6 to 95 acted as donors. Primers used in a second PCR of roughly 6 to 12 cycles were a sample-barcoded 5' primer and a J-beta primer mix. In TCRdb, the 5' RACE reads were re-called with MiXCR into one record per CDR3 protein. The sample consists of about 930,000 distinct CDR3 sequences, just under 30% of them appearing once. This clonotype came up a few times. As yet, its antigen is unknown. The CDR3 length is 18 residues. Germline loops: CDR1 SGHRS, CDR2 YFSETQ. Trimming removed 0 bases at V and 6 bases at J, with 21 bases between. These sequences were also reported in another study, on T cells of mothers and their children. Per that study: Reads obtained per mother exceeded 8.5 million TCR beta CDR3 reads, with roughly 3.3 million obtained per child.

The receptor was derived from a woman aged 40 to 50 in good health. V gene TRBV5-1 combines with J gene TRBJ1-4; weak D call: TRBD1 (5 bases). Material for sequencing was blood. CDR3 DNA sequence: TGCGCCAGCAGCTTGGGGACATCCCCGGGCGTAGCAGATGAAAAACTGTTTTTT. Its protein product is CASSLGTSPGVADEKLFF.